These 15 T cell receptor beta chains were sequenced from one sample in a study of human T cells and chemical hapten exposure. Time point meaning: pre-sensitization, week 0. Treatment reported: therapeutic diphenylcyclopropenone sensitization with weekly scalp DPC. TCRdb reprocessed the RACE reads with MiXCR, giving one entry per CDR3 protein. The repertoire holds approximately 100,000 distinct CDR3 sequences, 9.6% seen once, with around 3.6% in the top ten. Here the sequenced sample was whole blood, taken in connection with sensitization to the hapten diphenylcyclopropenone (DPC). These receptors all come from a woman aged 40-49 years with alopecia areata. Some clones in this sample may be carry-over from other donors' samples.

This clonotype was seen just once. This chain's CDR3 is CASSLATGYNQPQHF. The CDR3 DNA is TGTGCCAGCAGCTTAGCGACAGGCTACAATCAGCCCCAGCATTTT. V is TRBV7-9 and J is TRBJ1-5; D perhaps matches TRBD1 (6 bases). Germline V CDR1 and CDR2: SEHNR, FQNEAQ (reference sequence). Trimming shortened V by 0 bases and J by 3 bases, and 9 bases separated the two germline ends. The CDR3 contains 15 residues.

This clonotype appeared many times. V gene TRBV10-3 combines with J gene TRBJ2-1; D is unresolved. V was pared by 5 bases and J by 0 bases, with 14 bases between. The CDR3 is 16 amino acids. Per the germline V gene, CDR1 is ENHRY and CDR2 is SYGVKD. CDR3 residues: CAISFSNTSSYNEQFF. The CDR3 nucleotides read TGTGCCATCAGTTTCTCGAATACGAGCTCCTACAATGAGCAGTTCTTC.

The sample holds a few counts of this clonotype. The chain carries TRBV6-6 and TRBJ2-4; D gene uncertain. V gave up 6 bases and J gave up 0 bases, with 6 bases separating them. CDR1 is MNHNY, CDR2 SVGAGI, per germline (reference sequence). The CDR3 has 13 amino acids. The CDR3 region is CASRSIAKNIQYF. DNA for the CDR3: TGTGCCAGCAGGTCAATAGCCAAAAACATTCAGTACTTC.

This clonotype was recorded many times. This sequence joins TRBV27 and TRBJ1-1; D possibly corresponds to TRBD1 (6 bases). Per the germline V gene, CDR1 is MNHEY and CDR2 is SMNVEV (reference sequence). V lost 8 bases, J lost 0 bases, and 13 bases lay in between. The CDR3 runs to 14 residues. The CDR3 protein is CASLQQGMNTEAFF. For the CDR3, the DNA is TGTGCCAGCCTCCAACAGGGAATGAACACTGAAGCTTTCTTT.

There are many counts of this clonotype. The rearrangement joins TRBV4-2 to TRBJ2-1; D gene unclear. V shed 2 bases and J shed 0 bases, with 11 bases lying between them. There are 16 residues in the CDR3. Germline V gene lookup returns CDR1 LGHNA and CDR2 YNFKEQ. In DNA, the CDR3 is TGTGCCAGCAGCCAACGGACCCAGAGCTCCTACAATGAGCAGTTCTTC. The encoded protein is CASSQRTQSSYNEQFF.

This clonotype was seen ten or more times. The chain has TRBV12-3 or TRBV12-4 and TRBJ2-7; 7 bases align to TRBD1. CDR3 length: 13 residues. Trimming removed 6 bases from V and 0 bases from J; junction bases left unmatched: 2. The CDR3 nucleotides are TGTGCCAGCAGGGACAGGAGCTCCTACGAGCAGTACTTC. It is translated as CASRDRSSYEQYF.

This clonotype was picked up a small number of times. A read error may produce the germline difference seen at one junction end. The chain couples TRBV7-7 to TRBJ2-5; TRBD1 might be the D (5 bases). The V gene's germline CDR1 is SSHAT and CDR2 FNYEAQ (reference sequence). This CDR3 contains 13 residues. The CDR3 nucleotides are TGTGCTAGCAGCCGGACACCTCAAGAGACCCAGTACTTC. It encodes CASSRTPQETQYF.

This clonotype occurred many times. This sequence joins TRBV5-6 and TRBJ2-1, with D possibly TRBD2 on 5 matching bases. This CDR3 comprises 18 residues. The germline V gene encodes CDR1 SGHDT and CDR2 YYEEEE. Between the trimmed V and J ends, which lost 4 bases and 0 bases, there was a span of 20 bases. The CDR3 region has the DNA TGTGCCAGCAGCCCGAGCGGAGGCCCCCAGAGCTCCTACAATGAGCAGTTCTTC. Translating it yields CASSPSGGPQSSYNEQFF.

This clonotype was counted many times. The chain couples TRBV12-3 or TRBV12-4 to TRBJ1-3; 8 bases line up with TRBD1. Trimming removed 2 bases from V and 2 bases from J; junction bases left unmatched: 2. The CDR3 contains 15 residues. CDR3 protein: CASSLQGAPGNTIYF. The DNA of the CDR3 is TGTGCCAGCAGTTTACAGGGGGCCCCTGGAAACACCATATATTTT.

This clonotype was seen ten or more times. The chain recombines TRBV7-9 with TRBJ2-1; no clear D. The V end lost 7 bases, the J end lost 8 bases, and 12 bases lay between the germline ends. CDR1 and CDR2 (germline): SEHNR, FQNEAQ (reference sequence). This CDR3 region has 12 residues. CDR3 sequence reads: CASNVPPDEQFF. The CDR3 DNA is TGTGCCAGCAACGTCCCCCCGGATGAGCAGTTCTTC.

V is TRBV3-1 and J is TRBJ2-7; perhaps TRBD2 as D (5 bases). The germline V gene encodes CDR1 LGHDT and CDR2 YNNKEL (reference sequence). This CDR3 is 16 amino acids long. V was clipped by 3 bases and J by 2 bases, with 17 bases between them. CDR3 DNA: TGTGCCAGCAGCCAGACCGGGCGAGGGCCCCCCTACGAGCAGTACTTC. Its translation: CASSQTGRGPPYEQYF.

CDR3 residues: CASSADLTGPAAFF. The CDR3, as DNA: TGTGCCAGCTCAGCCGACCTAACAGGGCCGGCGGCTTTCTTT. The chain carries TRBV18 and TRBJ1-1; a weak D match, TRBD1 (6 bases). The germline V gene encodes CDR1 KGHSH and CDR2 LQKENI. CDR3 length: 14 residues. Between the trimmed V and J ends, which lost 5 bases and 11 bases, there was a span of 21 bases.

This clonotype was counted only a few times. The CDR3 is CASSQDSPLAGAWGTGELFF. The CDR3 DNA sequence: TGTGCCAGCAGCCAAGATTCCCCTCTAGCGGGGGCCTGGGGCACCGGGGAGCTGTTTTTT. The rearrangement uses TRBV3-1 and TRBJ2-2, with 10 bases matching TRBD2. V trimming: 0 bases; J trimming: 4 bases; junction bases outside the gene matches: 14. Per germline, CDR1 LGHDT and CDR2 YNNKEL (reference sequence). There are 20 residues in the CDR3. Together with reference TRBV3-1 and TRBJ2-2, the CDR3 gives the full variable domain: DTAVSQTPKYLVTQMGNDKSIKCEQNLGHDTMYWYKQDSKKFLKIMFSYNNKELIINETVPNRFSPKSPDKAHLNLHINSLELGDSAVYFCASSQDSPLAGAWGTGELFFGEGSRLTVL.

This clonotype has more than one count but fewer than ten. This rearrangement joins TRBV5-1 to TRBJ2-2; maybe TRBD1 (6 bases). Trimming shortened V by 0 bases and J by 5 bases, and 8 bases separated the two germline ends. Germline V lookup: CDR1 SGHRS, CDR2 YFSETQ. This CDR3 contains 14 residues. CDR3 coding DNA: TGCGCCAGCAGCTTGGCCCAGGGGACCGGGGAGCTGTTTTTT. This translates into CASSLAQGTGELFF.

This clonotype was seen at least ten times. CDR3 bases: TGCAGCGTTGGAGTAGGGGCCAACGTCCTGACTTTC. Translating gives CSVGVGANVLTF. The rearrangement uses TRBV29-1 and TRBJ2-6; D ambiguous. The CDR3 consists of 12 residues. V was shortened by 4 bases and J by 4 bases, with 5 bases between the two germline ends. Germline CDR1 and CDR2: SQVTM and ANQGSEA.